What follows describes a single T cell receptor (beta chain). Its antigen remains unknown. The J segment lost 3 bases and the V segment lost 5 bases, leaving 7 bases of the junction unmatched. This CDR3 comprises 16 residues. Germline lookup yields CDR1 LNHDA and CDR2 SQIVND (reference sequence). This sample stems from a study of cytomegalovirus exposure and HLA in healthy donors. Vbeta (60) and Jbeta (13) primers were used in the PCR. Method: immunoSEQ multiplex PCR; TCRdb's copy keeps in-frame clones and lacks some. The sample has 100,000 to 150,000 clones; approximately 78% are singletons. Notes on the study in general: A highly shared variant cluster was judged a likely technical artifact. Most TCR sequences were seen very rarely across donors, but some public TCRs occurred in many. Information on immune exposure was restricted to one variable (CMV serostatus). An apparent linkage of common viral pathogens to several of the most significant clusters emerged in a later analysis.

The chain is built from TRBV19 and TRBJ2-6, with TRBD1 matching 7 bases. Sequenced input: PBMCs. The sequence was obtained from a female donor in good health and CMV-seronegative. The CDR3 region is CASSSQGNSGANVLTF. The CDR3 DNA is TGTGCCAGTAGTTCACAGGGGAACAGTGGGGCCAACGTCCTGACTTTC. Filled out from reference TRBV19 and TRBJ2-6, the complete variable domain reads DGGITQSPKYLFRKEGQNVTLSCEQNLNHDAMYWYRQDPGQGLRLIYYSQIVNDFQKGDIAEGYSVSREKKESFPLTVTSAQKNPTAFYLCASSSQGNSGANVLTFGAGSRLTVL.